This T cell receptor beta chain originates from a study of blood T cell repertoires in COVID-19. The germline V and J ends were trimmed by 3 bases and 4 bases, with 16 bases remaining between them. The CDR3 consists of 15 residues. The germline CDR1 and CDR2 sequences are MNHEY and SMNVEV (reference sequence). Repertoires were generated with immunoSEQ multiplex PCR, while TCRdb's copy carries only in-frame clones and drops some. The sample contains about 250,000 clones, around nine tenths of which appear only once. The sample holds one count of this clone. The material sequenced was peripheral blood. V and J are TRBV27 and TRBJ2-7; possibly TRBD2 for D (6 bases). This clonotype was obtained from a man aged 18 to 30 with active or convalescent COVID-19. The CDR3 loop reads CASSLQTGGGYEQYF. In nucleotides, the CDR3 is TGTGCCAGCAGTTTGCAAACCGGGGGTGGGTACGAGCAGTACTTC.